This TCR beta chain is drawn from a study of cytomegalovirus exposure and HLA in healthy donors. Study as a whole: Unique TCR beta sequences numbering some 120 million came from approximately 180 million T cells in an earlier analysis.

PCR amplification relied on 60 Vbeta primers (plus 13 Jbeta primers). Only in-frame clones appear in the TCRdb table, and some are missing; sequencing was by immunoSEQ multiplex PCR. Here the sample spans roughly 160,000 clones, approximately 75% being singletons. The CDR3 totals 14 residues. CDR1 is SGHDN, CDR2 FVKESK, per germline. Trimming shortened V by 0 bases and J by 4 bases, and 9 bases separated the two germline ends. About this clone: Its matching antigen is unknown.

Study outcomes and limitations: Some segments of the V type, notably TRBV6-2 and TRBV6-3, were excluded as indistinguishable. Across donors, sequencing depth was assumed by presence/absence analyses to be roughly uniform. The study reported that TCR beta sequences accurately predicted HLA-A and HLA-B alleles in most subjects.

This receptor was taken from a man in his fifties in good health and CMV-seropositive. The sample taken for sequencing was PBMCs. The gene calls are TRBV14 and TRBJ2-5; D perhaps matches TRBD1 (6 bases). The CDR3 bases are TGTGCCAGCAGCCAAGATACCAGGGGAGAGACCCAGTACTTC. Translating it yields CASSQDTRGETQYF.